These T cell receptor beta chains were read from a single sample in a study of T cells in Graves' hyperthyroidism and ophthalmopathy. TCRdb re-derived calls from the multiplex PCR reads in MiXCR, one entry per CDR3 protein. Here the sample spans about 690,000 distinct CDR3 sequences, roughly 17% being singletons. The material sequenced was blood. The receptors were gathered from a man in his fifties with Graves' hyperthyroidism. Both conserved end residues are part of each CDR3. The D gene is left open where the match is weak. The size entry is marked missing in some rows and otherwise reads once, few, many or a size class.

J: TRBJ2-3; D: TRBD2; V: TRBV20-1; size: -; length: 15; DNA: TGCAGTGCCCCTCCCGGGAGGGCACGAGCAGATACGCAGTATTTT; CDR3: CSAPPGRARADTQYF
J: TRBJ1-1; D: -; V: TRBV9; size: many; length: 14; DNA: TGTGCCAGCAGCGTATTTCCCGGTAACACTGAAGCTTTCTTT; CDR3: CASSVFPGNTEAFF
J: TRBJ2-7; D: -; V: TRBV27; size: many; length: 14; DNA: TGTGCCAGCAGTTCCGAAGACAGGGAGGAGGAGCAGTACTTC; CDR3: CASSSEDREEEQYF
J: TRBJ1-2; D: -; V: TRBV6-5; size: few; length: 15; DNA: TGTGCCAGCAGTTACTCACAGGGCAGGGGTGATGGCTACACCTTC; CDR3: CASSYSQGRGDGYTF
J: TRBJ2-5; D: -; V: TRBV7-9; size: many; length: 13; DNA: TGTGCCAGCAGCCCCGAGAGGAAAGAGACCCAGTACTTC; CDR3: CASSPERKETQYF
J: TRBJ2-7; D: TRBD1; V: TRBV19; size: few; length: 15; DNA: TGTGCCAGTAGTACCGCCGGGACAGGGACCTACGAGCAGTACTTC; CDR3: CASSTAGTGTYEQYF
J: TRBJ2-7; D: -; V: TRBV7-2; size: few; length: 14; DNA: TGTGCCAGCAGCTCTCCGGGACATCGCTACGAGCAGTACTTC; CDR3: CASSSPGHRYEQYF
J: TRBJ1-1; D: TRBD1; V: TRBV7-9; size: -; length: 16; DNA: TGTGCCAGCAGCAATTATAACAGGGGCCCGATTACTGAAGCTTTCTTT; CDR3: CASSNYNRGPITEAFF
J: TRBJ2-2; D: TRBD2; V: TRBV5-6; size: many; length: 17; DNA: TGTGCCAGCAGCTTGAAGTCTAGCGGGAGGGACACCGGGGAGCTGTTTTTT; CDR3: CASSLKSSGRDTGELFF
J: TRBJ1-3; D: TRBD1; V: TRBV7-2; size: -; length: 16; DNA: TGTGCCAGCAGCTTAATCGACAGGGGCAGAGGAAACACCATATATTTT; CDR3: CASSLIDRGRGNTIYF
J: TRBJ2-5; D: TRBD2; V: TRBV14; size: few; length: 16; DNA: TGTGCCAGCAGCCAAGGGACTAGCGGGAGGCAAGAGACCCAGTACTTC; CDR3: CASSQGTSGRQETQYF
J: TRBJ2-1; D: -; V: TRBV5-1; size: -; length: 12; DNA: TGCGCCAGCAGCTTGGAACGGGGCCCCCTTTTCTTC; CDR3: CASSLERGPLFF
J: TRBJ2-1; D: TRBD1; V: TRBV11-2; size: -; length: 16; DNA: TGTGCCAGCAGCTTCGGGACAGGGAGTACCTACAATGAGCAGTTCTTC; CDR3: CASSFGTGSTYNEQFF
J: TRBJ1-4; D: -; V: TRBV4-2; size: few; length: 16; DNA: TGTGCCAGCAGCCAAGACGCAGGACCGACTGGGGAAAAACTGTTTTTT; CDR3: CASSQDAGPTGEKLFF
J: TRBJ1-1; D: -; V: TRBV7-8; size: many; length: 15; DNA: TGTGCCAGCAGCTTAGAGGCCTTTGGGAACACTGAAGCTTTCTTT; CDR3: CASSLEAFGNTEAFF
J: TRBJ1-1; D: -; V: TRBV9; size: -; length: 13; DNA: TGTGCCAGCAGCGTAGGAGGGTTAACTGAAGCTTTCTTT; CDR3: CASSVGGLTEAFF
J: TRBJ2-7; D: TRBD2; V: TRBV6-1; size: few; length: 15; DNA: TGTGCCAGCAGTTTGGGACTAGCGGGTGGGGACGAGCAGTACTTC; CDR3: CASSLGLAGGDEQYF
J: TRBJ2-7; D: TRBD2; V: TRBV7-2; size: many; length: 17; DNA: TGTGCCAGCAGCCTCTCGGGACTAGCGGGAGATCCCTACGAGCAGTACTTC; CDR3: CASSLSGLAGDPYEQYF
J: TRBJ2-1; D: -; V: TRBV2; size: many; length: 14; DNA: TGTGCCAGCGCCTTGGCGGACCGGTACAATGAGCAGTTCTTC; CDR3: CASALADRYNEQFF
J: TRBJ2-2; D: -; V: TRBV24-1; size: -; length: 14; DNA: TGTGCCACCAGGGGACACGAGAACACCGGGGAGCTGTTTTTT; CDR3: CATRGHENTGELFF
J: TRBJ2-7; D: -; V: TRBV7-9; size: many; length: 15; DNA: TGTGCCAGCAGCTTAACGTCCGGGGCGTTGGTCGAGCAGTACTTC; CDR3: CASSLTSGALVEQYF
J: TRBJ2-6; D: -; V: TRBV28; size: few; length: 15; DNA: TGTGCCAGCAACAGCAGGCTGGGAGGGGCCAACGTCCTGACTTTC; CDR3: CASNSRLGGANVLTF
J: TRBJ2-3; D: TRBD2; V: TRBV2; size: many; length: 15; DNA: TGTGCCAGCAGTGACAATAGCGGGAGAACAGATACGCAGTATTTT; CDR3: CASSDNSGRTDTQYF
J: TRBJ2-1; D: TRBD2; V: TRBV11-2; size: many; length: 15; DNA: TGTGCCAGCAGCATTCTAGCGGACTCCTACAATGAGCAGTTCTTC; CDR3: CASSILADSYNEQFF
J: TRBJ2-1; D: TRBD1; V: TRBV28; size: many; length: 15; DNA: TGTGCCAGCTGGGGTAATGACAGGGGACAACAAAACCAGTTCTTC; CDR3: CASWGNDRGQQNQFF
J: TRBJ2-1; D: TRBD2; V: TRBV5-5; size: -; length: 13; DNA: TGTGCCAGCTTTACGCGGGGGTACAATGAGCAGTTCTTC; CDR3: CASFTRGYNEQFF
J: TRBJ1-4; D: -; V: TRBV7-9; size: -; length: 17; DNA: TGTGCCAGCAGCCCGGGAGAGGAGGCCTATAATAATGAAAAACTGTTTTTT; CDR3: CASSPGEEAYNNEKLFF
J: TRBJ2-3; D: -; V: TRBV20-1; size: -; length: 14; DNA: TGCAGTGCTGTAGCCCCCAATCGGTTAGATACGCAGTATTTT; CDR3: CSAVAPNRLDTQYF
J: TRBJ2-7; D: -; V: TRBV13; size: many; length: 14; DNA: TGTGCCAGCAGCCCCCGTTCATCCTCCTACGAGCAGTACTTC; CDR3: CASSPRSSSYEQYF
J: TRBJ2-1; D: TRBD2; V: TRBV5-1; size: many; length: 14; DNA: TGCGCCAGCAGCTCCGGGAGGGCCACGAATGAGCAGTTCTTC; CDR3: CASSSGRATNEQFF
J: TRBJ2-1; D: TRBD2; V: TRBV7-9; size: many; length: 15; DNA: TGTGCCAGCAGTCAGATAGCGGGAGGGCCCGATGAGCAGTTCTTC; CDR3: CASSQIAGGPDEQFF
J: TRBJ1-1; D: TRBD1; V: TRBV3-1; size: -; length: 17; DNA: TGTGCCAGCAGCCCCCGGACAGGGGGGACTATGAACACTGAAGCTTTCTTT; CDR3: CASSPRTGGTMNTEAFF
J: TRBJ1-5; D: TRBD1; V: TRBV6-1; size: -; length: 16; DNA: TGTGCCAGCAGTGAACAGACAGGGGTTAGCAATCAGCCCCAGCATTTT; CDR3: CASSEQTGVSNQPQHF